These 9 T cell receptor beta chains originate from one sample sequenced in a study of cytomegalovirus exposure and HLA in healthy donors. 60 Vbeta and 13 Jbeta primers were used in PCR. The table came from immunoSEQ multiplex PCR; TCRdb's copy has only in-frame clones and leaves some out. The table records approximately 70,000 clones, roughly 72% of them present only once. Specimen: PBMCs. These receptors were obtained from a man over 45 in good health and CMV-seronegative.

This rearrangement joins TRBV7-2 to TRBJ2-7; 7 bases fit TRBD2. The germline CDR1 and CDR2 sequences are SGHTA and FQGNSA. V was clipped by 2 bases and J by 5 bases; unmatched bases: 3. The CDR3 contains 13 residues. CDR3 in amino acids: CASSLLGGDEQYF. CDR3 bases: TGTGCCAGCAGCTTATTGGGAGGGGACGAGCAGTACTTC.

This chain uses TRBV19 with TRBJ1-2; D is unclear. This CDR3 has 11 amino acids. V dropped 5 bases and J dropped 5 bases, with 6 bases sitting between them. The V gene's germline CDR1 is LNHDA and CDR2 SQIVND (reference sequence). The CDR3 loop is CASSFQYGYTF. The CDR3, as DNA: TGTGCCAGTAGTTTTCAATATGGCTACACCTTC.

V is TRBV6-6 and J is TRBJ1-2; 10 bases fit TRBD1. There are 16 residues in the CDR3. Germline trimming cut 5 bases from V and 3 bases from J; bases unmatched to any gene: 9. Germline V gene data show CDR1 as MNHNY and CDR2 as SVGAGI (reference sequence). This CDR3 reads CASSPGTGAGDYGYTF. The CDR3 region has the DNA TGTGCCAGCAGTCCCGGGACAGGGGCCGGGGACTATGGCTACACCTTC.

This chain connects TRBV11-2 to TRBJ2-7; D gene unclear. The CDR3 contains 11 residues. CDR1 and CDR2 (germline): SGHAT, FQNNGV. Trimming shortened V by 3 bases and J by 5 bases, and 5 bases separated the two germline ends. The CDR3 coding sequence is TGTGCCAGCAGCTTCGAGAACGAGCAGTACTTC. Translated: CASSFENEQYF.

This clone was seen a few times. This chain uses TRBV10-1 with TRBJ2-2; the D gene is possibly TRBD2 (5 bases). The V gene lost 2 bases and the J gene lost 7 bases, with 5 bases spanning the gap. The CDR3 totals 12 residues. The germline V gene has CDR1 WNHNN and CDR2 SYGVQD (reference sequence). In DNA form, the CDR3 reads TGCGCCAGCAGTGAGGGGAGCGGGGAGCTGTTTTTT. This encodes CASSEGSGELFF.

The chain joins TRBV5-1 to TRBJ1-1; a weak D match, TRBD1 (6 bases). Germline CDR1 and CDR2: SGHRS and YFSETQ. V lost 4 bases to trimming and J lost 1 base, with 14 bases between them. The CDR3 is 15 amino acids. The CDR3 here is CASSQGTGGNTEAFF. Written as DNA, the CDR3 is TGCGCCAGCAGCCAGGGGACGGGGGGGAACACTGAAGCTTTCTTT.

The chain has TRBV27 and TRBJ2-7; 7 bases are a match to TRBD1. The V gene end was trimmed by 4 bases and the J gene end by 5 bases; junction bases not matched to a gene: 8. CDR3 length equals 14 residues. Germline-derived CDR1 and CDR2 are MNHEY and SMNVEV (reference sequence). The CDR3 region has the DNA TGTGCCAGCAGTTCGGTACAGGGGATCCACGAGCAGTACTTC. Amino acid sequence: CASSSVQGIHEQYF.

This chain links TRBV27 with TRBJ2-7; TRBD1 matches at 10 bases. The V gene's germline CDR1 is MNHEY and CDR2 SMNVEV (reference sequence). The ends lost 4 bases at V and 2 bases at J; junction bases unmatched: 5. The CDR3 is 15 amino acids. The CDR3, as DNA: TGTGCCAGCAGTTCTCCCGGGACAGGGGCCTACGAGCAGTACTTC. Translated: CASSSPGTGAYEQYF.

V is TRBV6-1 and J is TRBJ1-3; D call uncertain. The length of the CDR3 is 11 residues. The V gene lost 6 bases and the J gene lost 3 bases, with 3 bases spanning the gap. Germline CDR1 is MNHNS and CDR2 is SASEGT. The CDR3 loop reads CASSFGNTIYF. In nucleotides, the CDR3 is TGTGCCAGCAGCTTTGGAAACACCATATATTTT.